This T cell receptor (beta chain) was found in a study of Tregs in tolerant kidney transplant recipients. Study background: Sorted recipient Tregs were expanded on donor B cells with IL-2, restimulated day 11.

The CDR3 loop spans 13 amino acids. Germline V gene data show CDR1 as SGHNT and CDR2 as YYREEE (reference sequence). V shed 2 bases and J shed 4 bases, with 8 bases lying between them. Study-level findings and limits: This study did not directly address biological reproducibility. Validation in larger populations is needed because few patients were studied.

Points on this clone: The antigen remains unidentified.

The method was immunoSEQ multiplex PCR; TCRdb's version includes in-frame clones alone and lacks a portion of them. The table lists 9,500 to 12,000 clones, approximately 89% of them singletons, with about 5.8% in the top ten. V usage is TRBV5-4 and J usage is TRBJ2-3; no clear D gene. The receptor was derived from a human patient who received a combined kidney and bone marrow transplant. The sequences come from Tregs from blood cultured with allogeneic cells, collected before the transplant. The CDR3 DNA sequence: TGTGCCAGCAGCTTCACTTCCCCAGATACGCAGTATTTT. Translating it yields CASSFTSPDTQYF.